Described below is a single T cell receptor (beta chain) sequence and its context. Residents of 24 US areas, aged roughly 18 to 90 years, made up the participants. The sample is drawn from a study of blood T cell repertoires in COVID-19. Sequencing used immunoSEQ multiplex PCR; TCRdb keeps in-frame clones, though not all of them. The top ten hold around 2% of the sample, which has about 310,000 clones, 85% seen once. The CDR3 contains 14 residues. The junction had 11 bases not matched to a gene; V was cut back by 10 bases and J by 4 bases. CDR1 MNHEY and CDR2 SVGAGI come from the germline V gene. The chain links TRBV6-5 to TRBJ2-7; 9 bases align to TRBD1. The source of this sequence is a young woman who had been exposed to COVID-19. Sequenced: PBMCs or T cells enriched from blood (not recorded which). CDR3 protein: CATRPGQGRYEQYF. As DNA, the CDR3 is TGTGCCACGCGGCCGGGACAGGGTCGGTACGAGCAGTACTTC.